These 2 T cell receptor beta chains share one sample of origin, sequenced in a study of spatial heterogeneity in lung cancer. TCRdb independently ran MiXCR on the 5' RACE reads; one entry per CDR3 protein. The data contain approximately 66,000 distinct CDR3 sequences, roughly 5.9% of them singletons. Documented time point: sample taken at primary tumor resection. The sequenced sample was PBMCs, obtained at surgery. The receptors here all came from a female donor with early-stage non-small cell lung cancer.

This clonotype was observed many times. The chain employs TRBV2 and TRBJ1-1; tentative D call: TRBD1 (5 bases). V was shortened by 0 bases and J by 4 bases, with 12 bases between the two germline ends. The CDR3 has 15 residues. Germline CDR1 SNHLY, CDR2 FYNNEI. CDR3 loop: CASSEAPQGSTEAFF. The CDR3 DNA is TGTGCCAGCAGTGAAGCGCCCCAGGGCAGCACTGAAGCTTTCTTT.

This clonotype has more than one count but fewer than ten. V is TRBV30 and J is TRBJ1-5, with no clear D. Germline assignment: CDR1 GTSNPN and CDR2 SVGIG (reference sequence). The CDR3 contains 13 residues. V lost 2 bases and J 5 bases, leaving 10 bases between the germline ends. The DNA of the CDR3 is TGTGCCTGGAGTACTCAAACGGATCAGCCCCAGCATTTT. As protein: CAWSTQTDQPQHF.